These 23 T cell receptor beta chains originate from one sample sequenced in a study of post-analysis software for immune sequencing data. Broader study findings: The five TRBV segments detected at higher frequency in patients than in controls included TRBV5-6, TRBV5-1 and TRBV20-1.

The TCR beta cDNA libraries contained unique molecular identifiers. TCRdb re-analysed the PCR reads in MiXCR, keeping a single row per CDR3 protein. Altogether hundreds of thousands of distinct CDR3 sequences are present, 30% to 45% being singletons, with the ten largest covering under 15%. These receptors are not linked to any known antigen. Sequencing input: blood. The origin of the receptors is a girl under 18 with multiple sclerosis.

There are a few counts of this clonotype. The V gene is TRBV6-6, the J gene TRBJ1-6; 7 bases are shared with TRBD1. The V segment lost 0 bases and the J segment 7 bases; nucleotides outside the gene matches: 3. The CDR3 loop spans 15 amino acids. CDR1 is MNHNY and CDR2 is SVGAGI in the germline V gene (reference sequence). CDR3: CASSYSSGGNSPLHF. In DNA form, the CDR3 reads TGTGCCAGCAGTTACTCGTCAGGGGGAAATTCACCCCTCCACTTT.

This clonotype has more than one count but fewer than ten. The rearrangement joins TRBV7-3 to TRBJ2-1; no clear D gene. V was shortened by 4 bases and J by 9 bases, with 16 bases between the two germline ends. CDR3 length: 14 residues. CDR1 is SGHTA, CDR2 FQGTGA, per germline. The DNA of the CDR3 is TGTGCCAGCAGCTCGATAAGCCTTTCGGCTGAGCAGTTCTTC. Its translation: CASSSISLSAEQFF.

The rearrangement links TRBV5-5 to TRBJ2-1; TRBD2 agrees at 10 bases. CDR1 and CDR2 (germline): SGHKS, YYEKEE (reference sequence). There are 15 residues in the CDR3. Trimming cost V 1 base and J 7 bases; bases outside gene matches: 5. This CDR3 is CASSLSLAGDNEQFF. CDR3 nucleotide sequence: TGTGCCAGCAGCTTGTCTCTAGCGGGAGATAATGAGCAGTTCTTC.

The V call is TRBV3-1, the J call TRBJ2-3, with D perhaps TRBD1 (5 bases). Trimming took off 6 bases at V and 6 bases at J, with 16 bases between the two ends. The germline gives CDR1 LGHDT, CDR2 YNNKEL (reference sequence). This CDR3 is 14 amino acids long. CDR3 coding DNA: TGTGCCAGCAGTCCAGGGCTCCGGGTGGATACGCAGTATTTT. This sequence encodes CASSPGLRVDTQYF.

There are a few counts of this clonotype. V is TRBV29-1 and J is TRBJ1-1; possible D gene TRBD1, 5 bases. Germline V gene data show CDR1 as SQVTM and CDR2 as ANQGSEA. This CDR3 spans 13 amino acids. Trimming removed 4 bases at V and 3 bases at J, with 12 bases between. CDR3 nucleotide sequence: TGCAGCGTTGCAGGGCAGGGTGACACTGAAGCTTTCTTT. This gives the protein CSVAGQGDTEAFF.

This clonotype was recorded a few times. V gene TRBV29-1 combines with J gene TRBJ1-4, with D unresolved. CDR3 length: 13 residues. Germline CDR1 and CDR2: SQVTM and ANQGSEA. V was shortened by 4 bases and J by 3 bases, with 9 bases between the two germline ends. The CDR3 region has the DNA TGCAGCGTTGGTAGCTTCTCTAATGAAAAACTGTTTTTT. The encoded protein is CSVGSFSNEKLFF.

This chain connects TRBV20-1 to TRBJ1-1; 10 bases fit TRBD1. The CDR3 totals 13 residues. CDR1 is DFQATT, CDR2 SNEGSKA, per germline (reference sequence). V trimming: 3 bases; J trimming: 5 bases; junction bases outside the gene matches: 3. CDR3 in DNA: TGCAGTGCTAGGACAGGGGGCCAAACTGAAGCTTTCTTT. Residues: CSARTGGQTEAFF.

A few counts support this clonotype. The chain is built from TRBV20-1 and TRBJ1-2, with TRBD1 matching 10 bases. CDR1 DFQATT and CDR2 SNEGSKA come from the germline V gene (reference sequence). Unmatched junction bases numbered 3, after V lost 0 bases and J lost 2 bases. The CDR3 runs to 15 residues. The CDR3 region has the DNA TGCAGTGCTAGAGAGGTGACAGGGGGCAACTATGGCTACACCTTC. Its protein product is CSAREVTGGNYGYTF.

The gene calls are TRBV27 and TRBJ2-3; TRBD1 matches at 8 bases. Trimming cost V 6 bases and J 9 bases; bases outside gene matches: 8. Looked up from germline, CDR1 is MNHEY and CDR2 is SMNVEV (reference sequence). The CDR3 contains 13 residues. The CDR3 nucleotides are TGTGCCAGCAGGATTACAGGGGGAGAGACGCAGTATTTT. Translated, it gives CASRITGGETQYF.

CDR3 in DNA: TGTGCCAGCAGTTCCGAGCCCGGGGCAGGTTACACAGATACGCAGTATTTT. Amino acids: CASSSEPGAGYTDTQYF. The chain carries TRBV28 and TRBJ2-3, with D possibly being TRBD1 or TRBD2 (5 bases each). V shed 4 bases and J shed 2 bases, with 19 bases lying between them. The CDR3 covers 17 residues. In germline, CDR1 is MDHEN, CDR2 SYDVKM.

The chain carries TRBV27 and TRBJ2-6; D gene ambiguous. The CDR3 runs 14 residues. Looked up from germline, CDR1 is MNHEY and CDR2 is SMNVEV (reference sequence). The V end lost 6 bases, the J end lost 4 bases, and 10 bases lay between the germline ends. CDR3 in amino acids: CASRKLAGANVLTF. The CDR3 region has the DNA TGTGCCAGCAGAAAGTTAGCAGGGGCCAACGTCCTGACTTTC.

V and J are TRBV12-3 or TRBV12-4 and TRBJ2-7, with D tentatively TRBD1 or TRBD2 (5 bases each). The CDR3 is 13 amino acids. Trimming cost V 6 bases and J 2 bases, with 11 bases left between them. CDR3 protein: CASSFGAAYEQYF. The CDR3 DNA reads TGTGCCAGCAGCTTCGGGGCCGCCTACGAGCAGTACTTC.

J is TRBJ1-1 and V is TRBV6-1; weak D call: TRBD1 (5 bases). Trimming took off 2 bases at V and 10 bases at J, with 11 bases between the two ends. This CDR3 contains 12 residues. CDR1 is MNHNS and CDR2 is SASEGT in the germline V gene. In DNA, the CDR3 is TGTGCCAGCAGTGAAAAGGGGTCGGGAGCTTTCTTT. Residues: CASSEKGSGAFF.

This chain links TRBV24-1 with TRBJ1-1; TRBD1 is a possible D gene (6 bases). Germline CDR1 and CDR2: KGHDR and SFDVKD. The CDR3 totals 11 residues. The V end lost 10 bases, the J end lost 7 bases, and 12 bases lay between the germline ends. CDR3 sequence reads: CATFGGGEAFF. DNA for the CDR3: TGTGCCACTTTTGGAGGGGGTGAAGCTTTCTTT.

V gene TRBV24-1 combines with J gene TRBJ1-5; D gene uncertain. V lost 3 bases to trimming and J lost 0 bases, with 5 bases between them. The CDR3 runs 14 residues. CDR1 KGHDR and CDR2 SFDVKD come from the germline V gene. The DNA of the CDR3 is TGTGCCACCAGTGATACAGATAGCAATCAGCCCCAGCATTTT. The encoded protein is CATSDTDSNQPQHF.

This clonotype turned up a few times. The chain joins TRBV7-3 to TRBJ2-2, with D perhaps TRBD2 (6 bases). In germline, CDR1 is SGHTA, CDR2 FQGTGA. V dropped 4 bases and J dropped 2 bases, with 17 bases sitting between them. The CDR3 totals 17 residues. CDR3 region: CASSSDGTGVNTGELFF. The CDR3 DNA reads TGTGCCAGCAGCTCGGATGGGACGGGAGTTAACACCGGGGAGCTGTTTTTT.

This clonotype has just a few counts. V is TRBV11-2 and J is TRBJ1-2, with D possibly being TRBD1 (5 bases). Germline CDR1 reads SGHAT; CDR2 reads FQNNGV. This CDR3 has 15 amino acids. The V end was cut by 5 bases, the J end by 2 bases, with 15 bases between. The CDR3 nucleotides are TGTGCCAGCAGCCCCGGCAAGGGGTCGAACTATGGCTACACCTTC. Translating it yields CASSPGKGSNYGYTF.

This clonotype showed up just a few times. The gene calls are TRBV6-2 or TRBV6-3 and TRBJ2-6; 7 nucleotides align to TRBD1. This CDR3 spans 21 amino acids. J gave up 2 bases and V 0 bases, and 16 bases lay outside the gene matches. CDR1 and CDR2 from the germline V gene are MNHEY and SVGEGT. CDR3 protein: CASSYSTSTGTVRTGANVLTF. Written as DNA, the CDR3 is TGTGCCAGCAGTTACTCGACCTCCACCGGGACAGTCAGGACTGGGGCCAACGTCCTGACTTTC.

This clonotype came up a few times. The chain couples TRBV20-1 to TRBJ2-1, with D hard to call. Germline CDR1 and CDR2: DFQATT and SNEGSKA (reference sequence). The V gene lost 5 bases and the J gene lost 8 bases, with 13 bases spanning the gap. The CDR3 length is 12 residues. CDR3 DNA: TGCAGTGCTCCCCTTAGGGTGGATGAGCAGTTCTTC. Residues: CSAPLRVDEQFF.

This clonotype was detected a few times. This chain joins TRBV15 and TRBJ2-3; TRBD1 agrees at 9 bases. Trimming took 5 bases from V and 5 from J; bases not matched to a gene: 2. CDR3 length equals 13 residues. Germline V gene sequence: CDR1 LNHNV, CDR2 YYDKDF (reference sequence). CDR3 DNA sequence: TGTGCCACCAGCGGGACAGGGCGAGATACGCAGTATTTT. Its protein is CATSGTGRDTQYF.

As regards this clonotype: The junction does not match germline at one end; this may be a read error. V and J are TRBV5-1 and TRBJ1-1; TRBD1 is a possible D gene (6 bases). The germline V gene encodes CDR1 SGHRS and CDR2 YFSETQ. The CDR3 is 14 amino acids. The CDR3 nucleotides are TGCGCTAGCAGTAGTTGGGGGGGCGACACTGAAGCTTTCTTT. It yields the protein CASSSWGGDTEAFF.

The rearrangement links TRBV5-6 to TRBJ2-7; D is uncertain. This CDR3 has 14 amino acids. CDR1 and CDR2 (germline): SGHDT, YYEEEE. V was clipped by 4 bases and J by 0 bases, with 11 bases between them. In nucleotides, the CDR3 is TGTGCCAGCAGCCTCCGGAGCCCCTCCTACGAGCAGTACTTC. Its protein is CASSLRSPSYEQYF.

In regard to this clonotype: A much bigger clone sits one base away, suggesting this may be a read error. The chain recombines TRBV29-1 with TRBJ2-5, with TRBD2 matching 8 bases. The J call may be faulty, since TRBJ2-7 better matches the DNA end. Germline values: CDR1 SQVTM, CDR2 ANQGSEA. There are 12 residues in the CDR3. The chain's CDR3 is CSAGAGGGEQYF. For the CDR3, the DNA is TGCAGCGCCGGGGCGGGGGGAGGCGAGCAGTACTTC.